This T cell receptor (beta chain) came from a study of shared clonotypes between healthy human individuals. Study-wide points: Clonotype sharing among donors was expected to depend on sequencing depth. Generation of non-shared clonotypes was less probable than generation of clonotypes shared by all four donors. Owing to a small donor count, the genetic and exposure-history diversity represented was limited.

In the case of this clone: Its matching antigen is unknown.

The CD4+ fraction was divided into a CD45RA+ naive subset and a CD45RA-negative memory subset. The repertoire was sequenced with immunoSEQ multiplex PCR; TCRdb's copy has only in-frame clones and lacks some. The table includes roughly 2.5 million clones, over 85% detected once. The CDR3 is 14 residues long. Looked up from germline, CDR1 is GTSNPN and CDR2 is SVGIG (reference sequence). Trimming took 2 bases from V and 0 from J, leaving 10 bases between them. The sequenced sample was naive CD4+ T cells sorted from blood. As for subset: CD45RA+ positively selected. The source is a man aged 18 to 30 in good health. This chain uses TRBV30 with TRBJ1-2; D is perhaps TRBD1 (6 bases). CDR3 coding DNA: TGTGCCTGGAGTCCTAGGGGGGCTAACTATGGCTACACCTTC. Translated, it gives CAWSPRGANYGYTF.